The rows below give T cell receptor beta chains drawn from one sample of a study of T cell responses to AZD1222 COVID-19 vaccine. Here immunoSEQ multiplex PCR was the method, and the copy in TCRdb shows in-frame clones only, minus some. Of fewer than 150,000 clones listed, approximately 93% are singletons. The source was peripheral blood, collected on day 0 of AZD1222 vaccination. All receptors come from an adult in good health. Each CDR3 is given with its conserved first and last residue. The order of the fields is CDR3 length, V gene, clone size, J gene, D gene, CDR3 DNA, CDR3 protein. The D gene is left open where the match is weak. Not every row has a clone size; where given, it reads once, few, many or a size class.

>16|TRBV3-1/TRBV3-2|NA|TRBJ1-1|TRBD1
TGTGCCAGCAGCCAAGGGGTAGTGGGACAGCGCCTTGAAGCTTTCTTT
CASSQGVVGQRLEAFF
>13|TRBV7-3|NA|TRBJ2-3|NA
TGTGCCAGCAGCTCCACGGGGGCCGGTGCGCAGTATTTT
CASSSTGAGAQYF
>15|TRBV27|NA|TRBJ1-2|NA
TGTGCCAGCAGTTTTAAGGCAGGGCATCGGTATGGCTACACCTTC
CASSFKAGHRYGYTF
>16|TRBV5-8|NA|TRBJ1-2|TRBD1
TGTGCCAGCAGATCCTGGAGACAGGGCTTCGGCTATGGCTACACCTTC
CASRSWRQGFGYGYTF
>12|TRBV3-1/TRBV3-2|NA|TRBJ1-1|NA
TGTGCCAGCAGCCAAGGAATTTTGGGAGCTTTCTTT
CASSQGILGAFF
>16|TRBV4-1|NA|TRBJ1-1|NA
TGCGCCAGCAGCCAAAATGGGGGACCTGGGGACACTGAAGCTTTCTTT
CASSQNGGPGDTEAFF
>16|TRBV2|NA|TRBJ1-4|NA
TGTGCCAGCAGTGAGGATGGGGCCCTTTATAATGAAAAACTGTTTTTT
CASSEDGALYNEKLFF
>14|TRBV2|NA|TRBJ1-2|NA
TGTGCCAGCAGTGAGGACAGTCGCGTCTATGGCTACACCTTC
CASSEDSRVYGYTF
>18|TRBV2|once|TRBJ2-4|NA
TGTGCCAGCAGTGATCTCCTAAGAACTGTAAGGGCCAAAAACATTCAGTACTTC
CASSDLLRTVRAKNIQYF
>13|TRBV3-1/TRBV3-2|NA|TRBJ1-5|NA
TGTGCCAGCACGGGGGGCGGCAATCAGCCCCAGCATTTT
CASTGGGNQPQHF
>15|TRBV5-1|NA|TRBJ1-2|TRBD1
TGCGCCAGCAGCTTGGCACAGGGGGCCTTATCTGGCTACACCTTC
CASSLAQGALSGYTF
>19|TRBV2|NA|TRBJ2-7|NA
TGTGCCAGCAGTGAAGCGGGTCCGTGGGCCCCACCGAGCTCCTACGAGCAGTACTTC
CASSEAGPWAPPSSYEQYF
>15|TRBV3-1/TRBV3-2|NA|TRBJ1-3|NA
TGTGCCAGCAGCCAAGACAGGTCCCGGGGAAACACCATATATTTT
CASSQDRSRGNTIYF
>12|TRBV3-1/TRBV3-2|NA|TRBJ2-7|NA
TGTGCCAGCAGCCAGGACCCCTACGAGCAGTACTTC
CASSQDPYEQYF
>14|TRBV27|few|TRBJ1-2|TRBD1
TGTGCCAGCACCTCCGGGACAGCTAACTATGGCTACACCTTC
CASTSGTANYGYTF
>19|TRBV5-1|NA|TRBJ1-3|NA
TGCGCCAGCAGCTTGCACATTCGGCAGGGCGATTTTTCTGGAAACACCATATATTTT
CASSLHIRQGDFSGNTIYF
>13|TRBV10-3|NA|TRBJ1-2|TRBD1
TGTGCCACTCGGGACAGGGAAGAGTATGGCTACACCTTC
CATRDREEYGYTF
>16|TRBV28|NA|TRBJ1-1|TRBD1
TGTGCCAGCAGTTTGTTGGCAGGGGGCCGGAGCACTGAAGCTTTCTTT
CASSLLAGGRSTEAFF
>17|TRBV5-1|once|TRBJ1-2|TRBD1
TGCGCCAGCAGCCTAGGACAGGGGGCGACCCCTGACTATGGCTACACCTTC
CASSLGQGATPDYGYTF
>13|TRBV12-3/TRBV12-4|NA|TRBJ2-3|NA
TGTGCCAGTCACCCAGCGGGCACAGATACGCAGTATTTT
CASHPAGTDTQYF
>14|TRBV11-2|NA|TRBJ1-2|NA
TGTGCCAGCAGCTTATCGGACGGCCACTATGGCTACACCTTC
CASSLSDGHYGYTF
>15|TRBV23-1|NA|TRBJ2-7|TRBD1
TGCGCCAGCAGTCGAAAACAGGGGTTTAGGGACGAGCAGTACTTC
CASSRKQGFRDEQYF
>13|TRBV15|NA|TRBJ1-5|NA
TGTGCCACGGCCCAAGGAAGCAATCAGCCCCAGCATTTT
CATAQGSNQPQHF
>15|TRBV3-1/TRBV3-2|NA|TRBJ2-1|NA
TGTGCCAGCAGATATTACAGGAGGCCTGTGAATGAGCAGTTCTTC
CASRYYRRPVNEQFF
>16|TRBV19|NA|TRBJ2-4|NA
TGTGCCAGTAGCACAATATCACAGGCCTCGGGAAACATTCAGTACTTC
CASSTISQASGNIQYF
>13|TRBV7-2|NA|TRBJ2-5|TRBD1
TGTGCCAGCAGCTTAGCTCAGGGACAGCGACCGTACTTC
CASSLAQGQRPYF
>16|TRBV6-2/TRBV6-3|NA|TRBJ1-4|NA
TGTGCCAGCAGCCCGGGACCCGGCGGGGCTAATGAAAAACTGTTTTTT
CASSPGPGGANEKLFF
>14|TRBV11-3|once|TRBJ2-2|NA
TGTGCCAGCAGCTTAGGGGGGGCGGCCGGGGAGCTGTTTTTT
CASSLGGAAGELFF
>15|TRBV7-2|NA|TRBJ2-6|NA
TGTGCCAGCAGCTTAGGAGGGGCCGGGGCCAACGTCCTGACTTTC
CASSLGGAGANVLTF
>14|TRBV3-1/TRBV3-2|NA|TRBJ1-6|TRBD1
TGTGCCAGCAGCCAAGGGGACAGCTCTTCACCCCTCCACTTT
CASSQGDSSSPLHF
>16|TRBV28|NA|TRBJ1-1|NA
TGTGCCAGCAGCCCGGGGGGCCGGGGAACTTACACTGAAGCTTTCTTT
CASSPGGRGTYTEAFF
>13|TRBV3-1/TRBV3-2|NA|TRBJ1-2|NA
TGTGCCAGCAGCCAAGAGGGGGTCTATGGCTACACCTTC
CASSQEGVYGYTF
>16|TRBV28|NA|TRBJ1-4|NA
TGTGCCAGCAGTTGGTTTTCGAGGGGTAATGAAATTGAACTGTTTTTT
CASSWFSRGNEIELFF
>13|TRBV3-1/TRBV3-2|NA|TRBJ2-7|NA
TGTGCCAGCAGCCAAGATCACGGGGGCGAGCAGTACTTC
CASSQDHGGEQYF
>15|TRBV12-5|NA|TRBJ2-7|NA
TGTGCTAGTGGTTTGGTAACCGGGGAGATCTACGAGCAGTACTTC
CASGLVTGEIYEQYF
>14|TRBV6-5|NA|TRBJ1-1|TRBD1
TGTGCCAGCAGTTACGCACAGGGGAACGCTGAAGCTTTCTTT
CASSYAQGNAEAFF
>13|TRBV28|NA|TRBJ2-2|TRBD1
TGTGCCAGCAGTTTGTGGACAGGCGGGGAGCTGTTTTTT
CASSLWTGGELFF
>14|TRBV28|NA|TRBJ1-2|TRBD1
TGTGCCAGCAGTCCCCGACAGGGCAGAAGCGGCTACACCTTC
CASSPRQGRSGYTF
>14|TRBV5-1|NA|TRBJ1-5|NA
TGCGCCAGCAGCCCGGGACGGCCCCAAGAGCCCCAGCATTTT
CASSPGRPQEPQHF
>14|TRBV21-1|NA|TRBJ1-2|NA
TGTGCCAGCAGCAGACGGACAGGGGACTATGGCTACACCTTC
CASSRRTGDYGYTF
>13|TRBV30|once|TRBJ2-1|TRBD2
TGTGCTCGGACTAGCGGGAGTTACAATGAGCAGTTCTTC
CARTSGSYNEQFF
>15|TRBV2|NA|TRBJ1-3|NA
TGTGCCAGCAGTGCGGGGGCGTGGGCGGGAAACACCATATATTTT
CASSAGAWAGNTIYF
>13|TRBV28|NA|TRBJ2-5|NA
TGTGCCACCCTTGGGGGGCGTTGGGAGACCCAGTACTTC
CATLGGRWETQYF
>14|TRBV4-1|NA|TRBJ2-2|NA
TGCGCCAGCAGCCCCTACCCGAGCGGCGGGGAGCTGTTTTTT
CASSPYPSGGELFF
>14|TRBV6-5|NA|TRBJ2-7|NA
TGTGCCAGCAGGGATTACGGGAGTCTCTACGAGCAGTACTTC
CASRDYGSLYEQYF
>17|TRBV7-9|NA|TRBJ1-1|NA
TGTGCCAGCAGCTTAGGGGTTCTCGGACGGGAGAACACTGAAGCTTTCTTT
CASSLGVLGRENTEAFF
>13|TRBV5-1|NA|TRBJ1-2|NA
TGCGCCAGCAGCTTTGGGACTAACTATGGCTACACCTTC
CASSFGTNYGYTF
>18|TRBV20-1|NA|TRBJ2-1|TRBD2
TGCAGTGCTAGTCTCGGGACTAGCGGGATGCAGGCCTACAATGAGCAGTTCTTC
CSASLGTSGMQAYNEQFF
>13|TRBV4-1|NA|TRBJ2-1|TRBD2
TGCGCCAGCAGCCACCAGCGGGACCCAGGCAAATTCTTC
CASSHQRDPGKFF
>13|TRBV2|NA|TRBJ1-2|NA
TGTGCCAGCAGTGCGACACCCTCGGCTGGCTACACCTTC
CASSATPSAGYTF
>14|TRBV19|NA|TRBJ1-5|TRBD1
TGTGCCAGTAGTCTGGACAGGGGGCATCAGCCCCAGCATTTT
CASSLDRGHQPQHF
>14|TRBV10-3|NA|TRBJ2-3|TRBD2
TGTGCCATCTCGTCACTAGCGGAAGGAGATACGCAGTATTTT
CAISSLAEGDTQYF
>15|TRBV5-3|NA|TRBJ1-1|TRBD1
TGTGCCAGAAGCTTGAGGACAGGGAGGGCCACTGAAGCTTTCTTT
CARSLRTGRATEAFF
>15|TRBV6-1|NA|TRBJ2-2|NA
TGTGCCAGCAGTGAACAAGGTCGAGGCACCGGGGAGCTGTTTTTT
CASSEQGRGTGELFF
>12|TRBV3-1/TRBV3-2|NA|TRBJ2-7|NA
TGTGCCAGCAGCCAAGCCACTGTGGGGCAGTACTTC
CASSQATVGQYF